These 8 T cell receptor beta chains originate from one sample sequenced in a study of early T cells in non-severe SARS-CoV-2 infection. Each CDR3 protein gets one entry after TCRdb re-called the 5' RACE reads with MiXCR. In the table there are tens of thousands of distinct CDR3 sequences, roughly 13% of which are singletons. Sequencing was done on a sample of whole blood. The receptors derive from an adult who was a healthcare worker with PCR-confirmed SARS-CoV-2 infection or an uninfected control (not recorded which).

This clonotype turned up a few times. The CDR3 here is CASSGGLASTDTQYF. The CDR3 bases are TGTGCCAGCAGCGGGGGACTAGCGTCAACAGATACGCAGTATTTT. The chain uses TRBV7-2 and TRBJ2-3; 10 nucleotides match TRBD2. The germline CDR1 and CDR2 sequences are SGHTA and FQGNSA. Trimming at V came to 5 bases and at J to 3 bases, leaving 5 bases not matched to a gene. This CDR3 comprises 15 residues.

The rearrangement joins TRBV6-1 to TRBJ1-1; D not certain. The CDR3 length is 14 residues. The V gene lost 3 bases and the J gene lost 5 bases, with 13 bases spanning the gap. Germline CDR1 MNHNS, CDR2 SASEGT. CDR3 in amino acids: CASSDRNTKTEAFF. The CDR3 DNA reads as TGTGCCAGCAGTGATCGGAATACGAAGACTGAAGCTTTCTTT.

The chain carries TRBV10-3 and TRBJ1-2, with TRBD1 matching over 7 bases. Germline V gene lookup returns CDR1 ENHRY and CDR2 SYGVKD. The CDR3 is 13 amino acids. V lost 4 bases and J lost 8; bases outside the gene matches: 7. CDR3 sequence: CAISVGGTEGYTF. CDR3 in DNA: TGTGCCATCAGTGTCGGCGGGACAGAAGGCTACACCTTC.

V is TRBV6-2 or TRBV6-3 and J is TRBJ2-3, with D maybe TRBD2 (7 bases). Per germline, CDR1 MNHEY and CDR2 SVGEGT. Trimming cost V 6 bases and J 3 bases, with 19 bases left between them. The CDR3 totals 16 residues. The CDR3 region is CASSFTGRGSTDTQYF. In DNA, the CDR3 is TGTGCCAGCAGCTTTACAGGGAGGGGGTCTACAGATACGCAGTATTTT.

This clonotype was found a few times. This chain connects TRBV6-6 to TRBJ1-1; no clear D gene. Between the trimmed V and J ends, which lost 10 bases and 4 bases, there was a span of 13 bases. Germline CDR1 is MNHNY and CDR2 is SVGAGI (reference sequence). This CDR3 region has 12 residues. CDR3 residues: CATHPRGTEAFF. CDR3 bases: TGTGCCACCCATCCCCGGGGCACTGAAGCTTTCTTT.

The genes are TRBV7-9 and TRBJ1-3; no clear D gene. The CDR3 runs to 14 residues. V lost 0 bases and J 3 bases, leaving 6 bases between the germline ends. Germline V gene lookup returns CDR1 SEHNR and CDR2 FQNEAQ (reference sequence). CDR3 residues: CASSLAGFGNTIYF. The CDR3 DNA is TGTGCCAGCAGCTTAGCAGGGTTTGGAAACACCATATATTTT.

This clonotype has only a few counts. The rearrangement uses TRBV6-6 and TRBJ1-1, with D hard to call. The CDR3 extends over 14 amino acids. CDR1 and CDR2 from the germline V gene are MNHNY and SVGAGI (reference sequence). V lost 6 bases and J lost 7, with 18 bases in between. Here the CDR3 reads CASSPGLNSGEAFF. The CDR3 coding sequence is TGTGCCAGCAGCCCGGGCCTCAACTCCGGTGAAGCTTTCTTT.

This clonotype appeared many times. V gene TRBV5-6 combines with J gene TRBJ2-3; no clear D gene. V was shortened by 4 bases and J by 8 bases, with 11 bases between the two germline ends. Germline loops: CDR1 SGHDT, CDR2 YYEEEE. The CDR3 has 12 residues. Written as DNA, the CDR3 is TGTGCCAGCAGCCAACGGGTTGTTACGCAGTATTTT. It is translated as CASSQRVVTQYF.